This record looks at one TCR beta chain sequence and its context. The antigen is not known. Time point of the sample: blood at routine non-recurrence follow-up after resection. Tumor, nontumor lung or frozen PBMC supplied whole RNA that was sequenced unsorted. The data belong to a study of spatial heterogeneity in lung cancer. Study-level results: Follow-up blood showed ubiquitous expanded tumor TCRs less than blood at resection did.

The study tagged each TCR cDNA molecule with a unique molecular identifier. Each CDR3 protein is one row after TCRdb ran MiXCR on the 5' RACE reads. The data hold about 110,000 distinct CDR3 sequences, with under 14% observed a single time. The clonotype originates from a female donor with early-stage non-small cell lung cancer. This specimen was PBMCs, taken at follow-up.

This CDR3 reads CASSTTSGAYEQYF. Here the CDR3 DNA reads TGTGCCAGCAGTACGACTAGCGGAGCCTACGAGCAGTACTTC. The chain is built from TRBV6-2 or TRBV6-3 and TRBJ2-7; 9 nucleotides line up with TRBD2. The junction had 4 bases not matched to a gene; V was cut back by 5 bases and J by 2 bases. The CDR3 has 14 amino acids. Germline V CDR1 and CDR2: MNHEY, SVGEGT.